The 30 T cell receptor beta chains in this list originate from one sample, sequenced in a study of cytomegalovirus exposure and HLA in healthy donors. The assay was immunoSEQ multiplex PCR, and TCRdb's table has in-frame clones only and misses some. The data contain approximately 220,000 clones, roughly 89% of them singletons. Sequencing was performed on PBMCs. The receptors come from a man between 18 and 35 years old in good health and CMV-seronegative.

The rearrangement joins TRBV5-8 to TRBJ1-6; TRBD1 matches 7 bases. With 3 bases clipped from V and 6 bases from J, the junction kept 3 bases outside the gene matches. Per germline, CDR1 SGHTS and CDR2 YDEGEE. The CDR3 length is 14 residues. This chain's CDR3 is CASSSTGLNSPLHF. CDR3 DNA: TGTGCCAGCAGCTCGACAGGGCTTAATTCACCCCTCCACTTT.

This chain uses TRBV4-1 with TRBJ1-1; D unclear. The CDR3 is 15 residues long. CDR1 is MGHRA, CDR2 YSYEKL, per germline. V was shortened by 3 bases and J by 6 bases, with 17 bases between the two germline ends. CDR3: CASSHPEGGDSEAFF. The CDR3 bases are TGCGCCAGCAGCCACCCGGAGGGCGGGGATTCTGAAGCTTTCTTT.

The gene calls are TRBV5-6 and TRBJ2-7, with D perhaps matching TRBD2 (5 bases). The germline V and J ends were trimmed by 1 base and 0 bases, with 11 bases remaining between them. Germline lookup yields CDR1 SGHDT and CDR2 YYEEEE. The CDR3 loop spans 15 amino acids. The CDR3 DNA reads TGTGCCAGCAGCTTGAACGGGATGAGCTCCTACGAGCAGTACTTC. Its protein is CASSLNGMSSYEQYF.

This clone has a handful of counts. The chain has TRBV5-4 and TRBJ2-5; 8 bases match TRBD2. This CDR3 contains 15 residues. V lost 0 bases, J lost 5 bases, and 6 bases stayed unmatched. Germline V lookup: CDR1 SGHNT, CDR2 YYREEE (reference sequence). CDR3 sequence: CASSLAGGTRETQYF. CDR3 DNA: TGTGCCAGCAGCTTGGCGGGGGGGACTAGGGAGACCCAGTACTTC.

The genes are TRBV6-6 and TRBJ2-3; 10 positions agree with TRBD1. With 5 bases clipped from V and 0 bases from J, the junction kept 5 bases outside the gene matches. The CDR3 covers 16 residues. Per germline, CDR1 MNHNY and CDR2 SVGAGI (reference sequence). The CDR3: CASSNRDRGSTDTQYF. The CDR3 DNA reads TGTGCCAGCAGTAATCGGGACAGGGGTAGCACAGATACGCAGTATTTT.

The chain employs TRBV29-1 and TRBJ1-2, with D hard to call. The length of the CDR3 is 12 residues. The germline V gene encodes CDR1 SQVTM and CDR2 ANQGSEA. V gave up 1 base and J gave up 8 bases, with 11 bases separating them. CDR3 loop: CSVEVGHRGYTF. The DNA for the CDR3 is TGCAGCGTTGAAGTGGGCCACCGGGGCTACACCTTC.

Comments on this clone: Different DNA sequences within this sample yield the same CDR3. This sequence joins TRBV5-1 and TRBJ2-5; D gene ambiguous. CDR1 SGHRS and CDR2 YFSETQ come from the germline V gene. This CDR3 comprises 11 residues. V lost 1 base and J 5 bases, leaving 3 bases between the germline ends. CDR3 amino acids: CASSLQETQYF. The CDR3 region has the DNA TGCGCCAGCAGCTTGCAGGAGACCCAGTACTTC.

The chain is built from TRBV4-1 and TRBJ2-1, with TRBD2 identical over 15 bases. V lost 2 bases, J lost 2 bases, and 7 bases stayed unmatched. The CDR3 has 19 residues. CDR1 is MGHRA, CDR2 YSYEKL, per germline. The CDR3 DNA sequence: TGCGCCAGCAGCCAACCGGGACTAGCGGGGGGAGGCGCCTACAATGAGCAGTTCTTC. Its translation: CASSQPGLAGGGAYNEQFF.

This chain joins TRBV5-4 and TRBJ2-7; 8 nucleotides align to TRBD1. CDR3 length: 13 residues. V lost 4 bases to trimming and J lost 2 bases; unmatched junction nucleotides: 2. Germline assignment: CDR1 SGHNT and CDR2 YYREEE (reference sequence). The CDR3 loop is CASSGGQAYEQYF. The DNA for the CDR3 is TGTGCCAGCAGCGGGGGACAGGCCTACGAGCAGTACTTC. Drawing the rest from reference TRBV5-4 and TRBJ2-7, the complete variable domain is ETGVTQSPTHLIKTRGQQVTLRCSSQSGHNTVSWYQQALGQGPQFIFQYYREEENGRGNFPPRFSGLQFPNYSSELNVNALELDDSALYLCASSGGQAYEQYFGPGTRLTVT.

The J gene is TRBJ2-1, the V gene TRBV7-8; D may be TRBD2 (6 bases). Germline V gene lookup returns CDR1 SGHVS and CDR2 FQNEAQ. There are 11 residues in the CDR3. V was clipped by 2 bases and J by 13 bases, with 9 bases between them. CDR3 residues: CASSLPGLQFF. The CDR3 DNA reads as TGTGCCAGCAGCTTACCGGGACTCCAGTTCTTC.

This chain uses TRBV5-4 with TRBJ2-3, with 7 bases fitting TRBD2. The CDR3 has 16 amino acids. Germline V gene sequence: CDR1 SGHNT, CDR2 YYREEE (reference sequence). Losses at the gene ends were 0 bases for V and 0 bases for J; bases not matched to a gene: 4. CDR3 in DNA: TGTGCCAGCAGCTTGGGCCTAGCGGAAAGCACAGATACGCAGTATTTT. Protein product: CASSLGLAESTDTQYF.

CDR3 in amino acids: CASSGGGEVQPQHF. The CDR3 bases are TGTGCCAGCAGCGGTGGAGGGGAGGTTCAGCCCCAGCATTTT. The chain links TRBV6-1 to TRBJ1-5; TRBD1 might be the D (5 bases). Deletions cut 6 bases from V and 6 bases from J, with 15 bases between. The CDR3 runs to 14 residues. Per germline, CDR1 MNHNS and CDR2 SASEGT.

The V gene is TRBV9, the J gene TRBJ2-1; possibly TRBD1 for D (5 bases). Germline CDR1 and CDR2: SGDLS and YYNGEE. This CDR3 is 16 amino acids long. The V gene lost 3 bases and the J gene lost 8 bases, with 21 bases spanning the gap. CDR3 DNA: TGTGCCAGCAGCGCCCGGCAGGGCAGCCGACAATATGAGCAGTTCTTC. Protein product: CASSARQGSRQYEQFF.

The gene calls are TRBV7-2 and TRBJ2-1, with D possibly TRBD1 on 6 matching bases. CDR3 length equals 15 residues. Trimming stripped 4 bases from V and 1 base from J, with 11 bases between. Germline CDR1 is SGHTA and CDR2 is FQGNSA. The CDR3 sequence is CASSSTGQSYNEQFF. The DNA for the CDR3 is TGTGCCAGCAGCTCGACAGGCCAATCCTACAATGAGCAGTTCTTC. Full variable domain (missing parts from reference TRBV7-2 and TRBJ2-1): GAGVSQSPSNKVTEKGKDVELRCDPISGHTALYWYRQSLGQGLEFLIYFQGNSAPDKSGLPSDRFSAERTGGSVSTLTIQRTQQEDSAVYLCASSSTGQSYNEQFFGPGTRLTVL.

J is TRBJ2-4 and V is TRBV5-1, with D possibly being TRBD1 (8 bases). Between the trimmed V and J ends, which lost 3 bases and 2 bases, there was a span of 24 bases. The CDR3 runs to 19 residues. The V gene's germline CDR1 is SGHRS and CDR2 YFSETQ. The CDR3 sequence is CASSSTIKGQGGSKNIQYF. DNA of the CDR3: TGCGCCAGCAGCTCCACAATCAAAGGACAGGGAGGGTCCAAAAACATTCAGTACTTC.

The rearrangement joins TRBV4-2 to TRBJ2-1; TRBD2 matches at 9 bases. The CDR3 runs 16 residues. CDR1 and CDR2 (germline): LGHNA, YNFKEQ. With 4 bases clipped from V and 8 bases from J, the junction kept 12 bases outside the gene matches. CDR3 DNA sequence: TGTGCCAGCAGCCCGCCCCGGGCGGGAGGGATAGATGAGCAGTTCTTC. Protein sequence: CASSPPRAGGIDEQFF.

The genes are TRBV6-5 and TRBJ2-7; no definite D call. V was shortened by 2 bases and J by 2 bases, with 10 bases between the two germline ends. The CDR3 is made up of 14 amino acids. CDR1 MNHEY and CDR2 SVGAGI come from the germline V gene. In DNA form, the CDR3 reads TGTGCCAGCAGTTACGTCCCAGGTACCTACGAGCAGTACTTC. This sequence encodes CASSYVPGTYEQYF.

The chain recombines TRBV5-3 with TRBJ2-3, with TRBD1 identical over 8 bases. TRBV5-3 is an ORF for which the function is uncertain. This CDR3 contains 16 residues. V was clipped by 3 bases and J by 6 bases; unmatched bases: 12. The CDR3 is CARSSSDRGVSDTQYF. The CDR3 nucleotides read TGTGCCAGAAGCTCCTCTGACAGGGGTGTGTCGGATACGCAGTATTTT.

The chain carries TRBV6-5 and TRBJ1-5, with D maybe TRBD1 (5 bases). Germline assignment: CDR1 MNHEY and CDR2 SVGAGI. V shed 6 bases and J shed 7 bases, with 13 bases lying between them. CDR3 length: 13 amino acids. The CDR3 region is CASSPGTWQPQHF. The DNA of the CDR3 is TGTGCCAGCAGCCCGGGGACTTGGCAGCCCCAGCATTTT.

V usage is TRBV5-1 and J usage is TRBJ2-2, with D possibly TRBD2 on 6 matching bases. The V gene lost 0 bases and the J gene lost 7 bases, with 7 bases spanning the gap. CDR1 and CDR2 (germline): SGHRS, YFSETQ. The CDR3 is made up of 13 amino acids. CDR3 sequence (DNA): TGCGCCAGCAGCTTGGCGGGAGACGGGGAGCTGTTTTTT. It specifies CASSLAGDGELFF.

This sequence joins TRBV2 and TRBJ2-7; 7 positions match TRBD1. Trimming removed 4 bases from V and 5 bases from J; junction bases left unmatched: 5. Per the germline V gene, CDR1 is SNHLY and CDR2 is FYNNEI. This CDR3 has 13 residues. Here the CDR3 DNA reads TGTGCCAGCAGTGTACTAGGGACAGACGAGCAGTACTTC. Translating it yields CASSVLGTDEQYF.

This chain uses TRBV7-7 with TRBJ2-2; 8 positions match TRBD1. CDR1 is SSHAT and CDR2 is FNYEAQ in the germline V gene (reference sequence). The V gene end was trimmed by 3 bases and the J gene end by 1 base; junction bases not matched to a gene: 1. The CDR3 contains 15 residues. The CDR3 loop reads CASSFGQGNTGELFF. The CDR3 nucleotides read TGTGCCAGCAGCTTCGGACAGGGGAACACCGGGGAGCTGTTTTTT.

Here the CDR3 DNA reads TGTGCTAGTGGTCAGACAGGGTTGCGCAATCAGCCCCAGCATTTT. Translating it yields CASGQTGLRNQPQHF. The chain employs TRBV12-5 and TRBJ1-5; 7 bases agree with TRBD1. Germline CDR1 is LGHNT and CDR2 is FRNRAP. This CDR3 region has 15 residues. The trim removed 5 bases at V and 2 bases at J, leaving 6 bases unmatched.

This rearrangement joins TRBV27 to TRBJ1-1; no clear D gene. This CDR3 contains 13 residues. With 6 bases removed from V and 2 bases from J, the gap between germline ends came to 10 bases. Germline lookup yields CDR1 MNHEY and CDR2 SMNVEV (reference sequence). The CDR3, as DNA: TGTGCCAGCAGGTTTAATCCTAACACTGAAGCTTTCTTT. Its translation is CASRFNPNTEAFF.

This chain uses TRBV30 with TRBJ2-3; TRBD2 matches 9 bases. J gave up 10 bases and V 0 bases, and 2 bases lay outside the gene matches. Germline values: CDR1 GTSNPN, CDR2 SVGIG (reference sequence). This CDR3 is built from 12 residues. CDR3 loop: CAWSVVAGAQYF. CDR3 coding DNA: TGTGCCTGGAGTGTAGTAGCGGGGGCGCAGTATTTT.

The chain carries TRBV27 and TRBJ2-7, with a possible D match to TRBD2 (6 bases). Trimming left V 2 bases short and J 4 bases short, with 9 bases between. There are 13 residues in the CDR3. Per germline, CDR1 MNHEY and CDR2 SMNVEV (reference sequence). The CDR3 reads CASSLEEGYEQYF. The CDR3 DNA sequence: TGTGCCAGCAGTTTAGAGGAGGGGTACGAGCAGTACTTC.

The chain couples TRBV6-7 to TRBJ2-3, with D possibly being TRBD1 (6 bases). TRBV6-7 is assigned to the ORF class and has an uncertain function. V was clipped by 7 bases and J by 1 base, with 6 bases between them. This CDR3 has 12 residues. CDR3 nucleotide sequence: TGTGCCAGCAAGGGGGGCACAGATACGCAGTATTTT. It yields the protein CASKGGTDTQYF.

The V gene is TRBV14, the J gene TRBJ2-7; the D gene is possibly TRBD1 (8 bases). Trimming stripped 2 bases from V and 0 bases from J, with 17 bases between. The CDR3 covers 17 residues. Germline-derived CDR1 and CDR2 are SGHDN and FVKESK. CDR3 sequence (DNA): TGTGCCAGCAGCCAACCTACAGGGGGGGGATACTCCTACGAGCAGTACTTC. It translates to CASSQPTGGGYSYEQYF.

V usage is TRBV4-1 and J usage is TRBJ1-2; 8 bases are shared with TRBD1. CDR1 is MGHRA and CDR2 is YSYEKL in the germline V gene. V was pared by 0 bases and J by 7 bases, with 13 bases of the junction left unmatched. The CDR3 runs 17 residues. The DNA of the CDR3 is TGCGCCAGCAGCCAAGAGGGAGAGGCAGGGGGCCATTCTGGCTACACCTTC. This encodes CASSQEGEAGGHSGYTF.

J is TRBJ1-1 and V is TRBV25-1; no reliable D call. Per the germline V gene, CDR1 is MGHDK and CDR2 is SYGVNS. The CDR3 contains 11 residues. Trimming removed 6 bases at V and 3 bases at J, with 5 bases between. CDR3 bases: TGTGCCAGCAGATCCTACACTGAAGCTTTCTTT. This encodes CASRSYTEAFF.